This T cell receptor beta chain was recorded in a study of T cells after yellow fever vaccination. As for this clonotype: Antigen specificity is unknown.

Study-level findings and limits: Booster samples showed a return of most primary-vaccination clones (around 96% CD4, approximately 85% CD8).

V lost 2 bases to trimming and J lost 8 bases; unmatched junction nucleotides: 6. This CDR3 comprises 14 residues. TCRdb reprocessed the 5' RACE reads with MiXCR, giving one entry per CDR3 protein. The table records some 600,000 distinct CDR3 sequences, 10% to 15% of them present only once. The receptor comes from a man aged 25-45 years who received the YFV17D yellow fever vaccine. Sequenced material: PBMCs, taken on the day of the yellow fever booster vaccination. The chain recombines TRBV12-3 or TRBV12-4 with TRBJ2-1; 7 bases map to TRBD2. CDR3 coding DNA: TGTGCCAGCAGTTTATTTCTAGCGGAAGATGAGCAGTTCTTC. Translated, it gives CASSLFLAEDEQFF.